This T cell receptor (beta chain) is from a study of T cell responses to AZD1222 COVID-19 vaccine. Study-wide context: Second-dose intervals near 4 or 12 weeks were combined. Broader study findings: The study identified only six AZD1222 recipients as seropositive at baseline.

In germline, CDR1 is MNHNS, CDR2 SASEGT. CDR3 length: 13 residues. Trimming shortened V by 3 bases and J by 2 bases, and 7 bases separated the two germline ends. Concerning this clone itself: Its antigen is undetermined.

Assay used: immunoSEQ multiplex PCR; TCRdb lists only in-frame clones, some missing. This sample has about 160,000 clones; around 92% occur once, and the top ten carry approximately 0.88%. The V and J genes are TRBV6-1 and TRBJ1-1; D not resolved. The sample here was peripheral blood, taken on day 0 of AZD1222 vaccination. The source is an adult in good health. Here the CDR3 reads CASSEFANTEAFF. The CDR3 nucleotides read TGTGCCAGCAGTGAGTTTGCTAACACTGAAGCTTTCTTT.